A single sample gave rise to the 30 T cell receptor beta chains below, sequenced in a study of blood T cell repertoires in COVID-19. The method was immunoSEQ multiplex PCR; TCRdb's version includes in-frame clones alone and lacks a portion of them. The table has 100,000 or so clones, 75% to 90% seen once. The sequenced sample was peripheral blood. The receptors derive from an older woman with active or convalescent COVID-19.

This chain links TRBV7-2 with TRBJ2-5, with TRBD2 matching 12 bases. Trimming at V came to 8 bases and at J to 5 bases, leaving 3 bases not matched to a gene. The germline CDR1 and CDR2 sequences are SGHTA and FQGNSA. The CDR3 has 13 residues. CDR3 DNA: TGTGCCAGCTCTAGCGGGAGGGCGGAGACCCAGTACTTC. Translated: CASSSGRAETQYF.

This chain connects TRBV6-2 or TRBV6-3 to TRBJ2-3, with 9 bases identical to TRBD1. The CDR3 is 18 residues long. V dropped 4 bases and J dropped 0; count of bases not matched to a gene: 11. CDR1 MNHEY and CDR2 SVGEGT come from the germline V gene. As DNA, the CDR3 is TGTGCCAGCAGTTGGGGACAGGGAGGAGCGCGTAGCACAGATACGCAGTATTTT. Protein sequence: CASSWGQGGARSTDTQYF.

The chain has TRBV9 and TRBJ2-3, with D possibly being TRBD1 (5 bases). The CDR3 has 15 amino acids. Germline CDR1 and CDR2: SGDLS and YYNGEE. V was pared by 0 bases and J by 4 bases, with 12 bases between. For the CDR3, the DNA is TGTGCCAGCAGCGTAGAAATAGGGGCCCCAGATACGCAGTATTTT. Translating it yields CASSVEIGAPDTQYF.

The chain links TRBV14 to TRBJ2-7; 14 nucleotides align to TRBD2. Germline CDR1 reads SGHDN; CDR2 reads FVKESK. CDR3 length: 17 amino acids. V lost 1 base to trimming and J lost 5 bases; unmatched junction nucleotides: 7. Here the CDR3 DNA reads TGTGCCAGCAGCCAAGGCCTGACTAGCGGGAGGGTGAACGAGCAGTACTTC. Protein sequence: CASSQGLTSGRVNEQYF.

CDR3 nucleotides: TGCGCCAGCAGCCTCACTAGCGGGAAAGAGACCCAGTACTTC. The encoded protein is CASSLTSGKETQYF. This rearrangement joins TRBV5-1 to TRBJ2-5, with TRBD2 matching over 10 bases. The germline CDR1 and CDR2 sequences are SGHRS and YFSETQ. CDR3 length: 14 residues. The V segment lost 4 bases and the J segment 3 bases; nucleotides outside the gene matches: 3.

J is TRBJ2-1 and V is TRBV7-2, with 10 bases that match TRBD2. Germline CDR1 and CDR2: SGHTA and FQGNSA. The junction had 4 bases not matched to a gene; V was cut back by 5 bases and J by 3 bases. The CDR3 has 15 amino acids. The CDR3 coding sequence is TGTGCCAGCAGCCCCCAGCGGGGGGGCTACAATGAGCAGTTCTTC. It yields the protein CASSPQRGGYNEQFF.

CDR3 nucleotides: TGTGCCAGCAGCTCTCGGGTGGGGGCATGGGCTTTCTTT. It is translated as CASSSRVGAWAFF. This chain uses TRBV7-2 with TRBJ1-1; the D gene is possibly TRBD1 (6 bases). This CDR3 spans 13 amino acids. Germline CDR1 is SGHTA and CDR2 is FQGNSA. The V gene lost 4 bases and the J gene lost 11 bases, with 17 bases spanning the gap.

This chain connects TRBV7-8 to TRBJ1-1; unclear D gene. The length of the CDR3 is 14 residues. V lost 5 bases and J lost 5, with 15 bases in between. In germline, CDR1 is SGHVS, CDR2 FQNEAQ. CDR3 nucleotides: TGTGCCAGCAGCCCATGGGGTGGAGGGACTGAAGCTTTCTTT. This sequence encodes CASSPWGGGTEAFF.

The rearrangement links TRBV18 to TRBJ1-2; a weak D match, TRBD1 (5 bases). CDR1 and CDR2 from the germline V gene are KGHSH and LQKENI. The CDR3 sequence is 15 residues long. Trimming removed 2 bases at V and 4 bases at J, with 14 bases between. The CDR3 protein is CASSPGTGTLYGYTF. CDR3 nucleotide sequence: TGTGCCAGCTCACCAGGCACAGGAACCCTCTATGGCTACACCTTC.

The chain employs TRBV7-9 and TRBJ2-5, with 9 positions matching TRBD2. Germline assignment: CDR1 SEHNR and CDR2 FQNEAQ (reference sequence). The CDR3 is 15 amino acids. With 3 bases clipped from V and 6 bases from J, the junction kept 8 bases outside the gene matches. CDR3 amino acids: CASSFFSREGQTQYF. In DNA, the CDR3 is TGTGCCAGCAGCTTTTTCTCGCGGGAGGGCCAGACCCAGTACTTC.

CDR3 sequence reads: CASSLDWQSIPLHF. The CDR3 DNA sequence: TGTGCCAGCAGCTTAGATTGGCAGTCGATACCCCTCCACTTT. The J gene is TRBJ1-6, the V gene TRBV7-9; D is uncertain. The CDR3 is 14 residues long. The germline V and J ends were trimmed by 1 base and 12 bases, with 13 bases remaining between them. The germline V gene encodes CDR1 SEHNR and CDR2 FQNEAQ (reference sequence).

This chain uses TRBV2 with TRBJ2-3; 10 nucleotides align to TRBD2. CDR3 size: 16 residues. CDR1 is SNHLY and CDR2 is FYNNEI in the germline V gene. With V trimmed by 0 bases and J by 2 bases, 2 bases remained unmatched. The CDR3 DNA is TGTGCCAGCAGTGAAGCAAGCGGGAGGGACACAGATACGCAGTATTTT. Its protein product is CASSEASGRDTDTQYF.

V gene TRBV12-3 or TRBV12-4 combines with J gene TRBJ1-2; 8 bases line up with TRBD1. V gave up 5 bases and J gave up 4 bases; unmatched junction bases: 3. The CDR3 extends over 13 amino acids. The CDR3 spells CASSRTGTYGYTF. The DNA of the CDR3 is TGTGCCAGCAGTCGGACAGGGACCTATGGCTACACCTTC.

The table lists this clone with a few counts. This chain joins TRBV5-4 and TRBJ2-2; 11 bases map to TRBD1. The CDR3 extends over 16 amino acids. The V and J ends lost 3 bases and 4 bases, in that order; junction bases with no gene match: 5. Germline-derived CDR1 and CDR2 are SGHNT and YYREEE (reference sequence). The CDR3, as DNA: TGTGCCAGCAGCTCAGGACAGGGGGCGAGCACCGGGGAGCTGTTTTTT. This sequence encodes CASSSGQGASTGELFF.

The V gene is TRBV5-1, the J gene TRBJ2-2; D is possibly TRBD2 (7 bases). The CDR3 loop spans 14 amino acids. V shed 3 bases and J shed 6 bases, with 12 bases lying between them. The germline V gene encodes CDR1 SGHRS and CDR2 YFSETQ. The CDR3: CASSSGGVPGELFF. CDR3 sequence (DNA): TGCGCCAGCAGCTCGGGGGGCGTCCCCGGGGAGCTGTTTTTT.

The V gene is TRBV18, the J gene TRBJ2-5; D is unclear. In germline, CDR1 is KGHSH, CDR2 LQKENI. Trimming pared 3 bases from V and 2 bases from J, leaving 7 bases between. The CDR3 has 13 residues. The DNA of the CDR3 is TGTGCCAGCTCACCTGGCAGGCAAGAGACCCAGTACTTC. Amino acids: CASSPGRQETQYF.

The chain couples TRBV7-9 to TRBJ1-4; 9 nucleotides agree with TRBD1. The CDR3 loop spans 17 amino acids. The J segment lost 7 bases and the V segment lost 1 base, leaving 10 bases of the junction unmatched. Germline V CDR1 and CDR2: SEHNR, FQNEAQ (reference sequence). The CDR3 DNA follows: TGTGCCAGCAGCTTAGAGGCTTGGGACAGGGAGGCTGAAAAACTGTTTTTT. Its protein product is CASSLEAWDREAEKLFF.

This clone appeared a single time. The V call is TRBV15, the J call TRBJ2-2, with a weak D call TRBD2 (6 bases). Germline assignment: CDR1 LNHNV and CDR2 YYDKDF (reference sequence). The CDR3 runs to 15 residues. V lost 3 bases, J lost 4 bases, and 12 bases lay in between. The CDR3 protein is CATSRTSLATGELFF. The CDR3 coding sequence is TGTGCCACCAGCAGGACTAGTTTAGCCACCGGGGAGCTGTTTTTT. Full variable domain (missing parts from reference TRBV15 and TRBJ2-2): DAMVIQNPRYQVTQFGKPVTLSCSQTLNHNVMYWYQQKSSQAPKLLFHYYDKDFNNEADTPDNFQSRRPNTSFCFLDIRSPGLGDTAMYLCATSRTSLATGELFFGEGSRLTVL.

The chain uses TRBV12-3 or TRBV12-4 and TRBJ2-7; 9 bases line up with TRBD1. The trim removed 9 bases at V and 6 bases at J, leaving 9 bases unmatched. The CDR3 loop spans 13 amino acids. The CDR3 DNA is TGTGCCAGTTCCAGACAGGGGGATGGCGAGCAGTACTTC. This codes for CASSRQGDGEQYF.

The rearrangement links TRBV12-3 or TRBV12-4 to TRBJ2-5; maybe TRBD2 (5 bases). The V end was cut by 9 bases, the J end by 4 bases, with 12 bases between. This CDR3 spans 12 amino acids. The CDR3 nucleotides read TGTGCCAGTGTAGCCGCGGGAGAGACCCAGTACTTC. Residues: CASVAAGETQYF.

V usage is TRBV5-1 and J usage is TRBJ2-7; 11 bases fit TRBD1. The V and J ends lost 5 bases and 1 base, in that order; junction bases with no gene match: 2. The CDR3 length is 14 residues. Germline CDR1 SGHRS, CDR2 YFSETQ. CDR3 DNA: TGCGCCAGCAGAGGGACAGGGGGTTCCTACGAGCAGTACTTC. Protein sequence: CASRGTGGSYEQYF. Combining the CDR3 with reference TRBV5-1 and TRBJ2-7 gives the whole variable domain KAGVTQTPRYLIKTRGQQVTLSCSPISGHRSVSWYQQTPGQGLQFLFEYFSETQRNKGNFPGRFSGRQFSNSRSEMNVSTLELGDSALYLCASRGTGGSYEQYFGPGTRLTVT.

The rearrangement joins TRBV7-6 to TRBJ2-5; 9 nucleotides match TRBD1. The germline V gene has CDR1 SGHVS and CDR2 FNYEAQ. The CDR3 sequence is 17 residues long. J gave up 4 bases and V 1 base, and 10 bases lay outside the gene matches. The CDR3 DNA reads as TGTGCCAGCAGCTTAGAGGTTACAGGGGGCAGCGTAGAGACCCAGTACTTC. This codes for CASSLEVTGGSVETQYF.

The V gene is TRBV30, the J gene TRBJ2-7; 8 bases line up with TRBD2. With 4 bases clipped from V and 2 bases from J, the junction kept 1 base outside the gene matches. The CDR3 length is 12 residues. CDR1 and CDR2 from the germline V gene are GTSNPN and SVGIG (reference sequence). The CDR3 sequence is CAWTSGPYEQYF. The CDR3 region has the DNA TGTGCCTGGACTAGCGGGCCCTACGAGCAGTACTTC.

CDR3 DNA: TGCGCCAGCAGCTCTGTTGGACGGGGGGGCCCAGATACGCAGTATTTT. This translates into CASSSVGRGGPDTQYF. The rearrangement links TRBV5-1 to TRBJ2-3, with TRBD2 matching 8 bases. Germline CDR1 reads SGHRS; CDR2 reads YFSETQ. Losses at the gene ends were 3 bases for V and 4 bases for J; bases not matched to a gene: 10. The CDR3 runs 16 residues.

The chain uses TRBV10-3 and TRBJ1-2, with TRBD1 as a possible D gene (6 bases). The germline gives CDR1 ENHRY, CDR2 SYGVKD. The CDR3 spans 15 residues. The V end lost 4 bases, the J end lost 0 bases, and 12 bases lay between the germline ends. CDR3 nucleotide sequence: TGTGCCATCAGTGGGGGGCAGACGTCTAACTATGGCTACACCTTC. Protein: CAISGGQTSNYGYTF.

This clone has a single count. The chain carries TRBV11-3 and TRBJ2-3, with a weak D call TRBD2 (5 bases). The germline V gene encodes CDR1 SGHNT and CDR2 YENEEA. This CDR3 is 16 amino acids long. Trimming took off 5 bases at V and 6 bases at J, with 21 bases between the two ends. The CDR3 DNA follows: TGTGCCAGCAGCCAGAGGTCCCGACTAAGTTTGGATACGCAGTATTTT. Translating it yields CASSQRSRLSLDTQYF.

The gene calls are TRBV7-3 and TRBJ1-1; the match to TRBD1 covers 7 bases. V shed 7 bases and J 0 bases; nucleotides not matched to a gene: 8. The CDR3 sequence is 15 residues long. CDR1 and CDR2 from the germline V gene are SGHTA and FQGTGA. As DNA, the CDR3 is TGTGCCAGCAACAACAGGGGTGGCATGAACACTGAAGCTTTCTTT. It translates to CASNNRGGMNTEAFF.

The CDR3 DNA follows: TGCGCCAGCAGCCATTTACCCAGTTCCCGGGGCAATCAGCCCCAGCATTTT. Amino acids: CASSHLPSSRGNQPQHF. The J gene is TRBJ1-5, the V gene TRBV4-1; D call uncertain. Germline V gives CDR1 MGHRA, CDR2 YSYEKL. The CDR3 contains 17 residues. V lost 3 bases, J lost 2 bases, and 17 bases lay in between.

In its sample, this clone was seen a few times. The chain carries TRBV6-5 and TRBJ1-5; TRBD1 matches at 7 bases. This CDR3 has 15 residues. Germline values: CDR1 MNHEY, CDR2 SVGAGI. Germline trimming cut 8 bases from V and 3 bases from J; bases unmatched to any gene: 10. The chain's CDR3 is CASGPGQTTNQPQHF. CDR3 bases: TGTGCCAGCGGACCGGGACAGACTACCAATCAGCCCCAGCATTTT.

This clone was observed a few times. The chain recombines TRBV27 with TRBJ1-5, with no clear D. V dropped 6 bases and J dropped 0 bases, with 15 bases sitting between them. CDR3 length: 16 amino acids. Germline CDR1 and CDR2: MNHEY and SMNVEV (reference sequence). In DNA form, the CDR3 reads TGTGCCAGCAGGCCCGGAGGAGTAAATAGCAATCAGCCCCAGCATTTT. It translates to CASRPGGVNSNQPQHF.